The clone carrying this TCR beta chain showed up just a few times. Antigen unknown. CDR3 size: 13 residues. CDR1 SGHRS and CDR2 YFSETQ come from the germline V gene. Trimming cost V 5 bases and J 1 base, with 9 bases left between them. The source of the sample is a study of post-analysis software for immune sequencing data. Study details: Multiple sclerosis in the patients followed relapsing-remitting, secondary progressive and progressive-relapsing courses.

Broader study findings: Patients showed TRBV5-6, TRBV5-1 and TRBV20-1 among five TRBV segments more frequent than in controls. Clustering by F measure revealed strong co-clustering among samples prepared together in one batch. Significantly decreased normalized Chao1 diversity was recorded for multiple sclerosis patients relative to controls.

Unique molecular identifiers were carried by the TCR beta cDNA libraries. T cells numbering roughly 0.95 to 10 million yielded roughly 0.5 million cDNA molecules. TCRdb re-called the PCR reads through MiXCR, storing one row per CDR3 protein. The sample consists of roughly 400,000 distinct CDR3 sequences, about 40% of them appearing once. The receptor was derived from a girl aged 2-10 years with multiple sclerosis. Material for sequencing was blood. This chain connects TRBV5-1 to TRBJ1-1; D may be TRBD1 (5 bases). The CDR3 nucleotides read TGCGCCAGCAGGTCTCAGGGGAACACTGAAGCTTTCTTT. Protein sequence: CASRSQGNTEAFF.